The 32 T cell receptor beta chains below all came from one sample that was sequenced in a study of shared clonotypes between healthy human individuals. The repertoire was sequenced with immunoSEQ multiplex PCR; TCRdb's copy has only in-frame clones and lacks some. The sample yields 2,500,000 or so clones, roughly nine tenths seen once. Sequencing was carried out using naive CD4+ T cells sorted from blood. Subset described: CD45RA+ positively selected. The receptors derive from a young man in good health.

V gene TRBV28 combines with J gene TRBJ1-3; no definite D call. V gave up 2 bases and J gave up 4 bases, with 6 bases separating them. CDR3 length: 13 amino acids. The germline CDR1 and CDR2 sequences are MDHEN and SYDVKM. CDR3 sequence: CASSLGVGNTIYF. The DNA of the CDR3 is TGTGCCAGCAGTTTAGGCGTCGGAAACACCATATATTTT.

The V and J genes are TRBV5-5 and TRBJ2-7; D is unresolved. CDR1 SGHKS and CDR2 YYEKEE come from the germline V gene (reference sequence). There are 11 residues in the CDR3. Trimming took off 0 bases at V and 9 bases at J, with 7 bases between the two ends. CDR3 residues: CASSLDFLQYF. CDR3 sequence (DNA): TGTGCCAGCAGCTTGGACTTCTTGCAGTACTTC.

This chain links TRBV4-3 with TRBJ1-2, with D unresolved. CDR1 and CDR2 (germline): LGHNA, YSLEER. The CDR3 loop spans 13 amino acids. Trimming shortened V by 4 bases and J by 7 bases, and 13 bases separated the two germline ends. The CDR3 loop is CASSPEGSSGYTF. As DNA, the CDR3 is TGCGCCAGCAGCCCAGAGGGTTCTAGTGGCTACACCTTC.

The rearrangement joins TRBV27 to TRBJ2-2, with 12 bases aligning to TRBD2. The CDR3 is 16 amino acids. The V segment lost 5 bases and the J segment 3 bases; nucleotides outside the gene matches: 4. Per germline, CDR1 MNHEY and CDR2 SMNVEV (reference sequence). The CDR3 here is CASSTRLAGDTGELFF. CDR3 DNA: TGTGCCAGCAGTACACGACTAGCGGGAGACACCGGGGAGCTGTTTTTT.

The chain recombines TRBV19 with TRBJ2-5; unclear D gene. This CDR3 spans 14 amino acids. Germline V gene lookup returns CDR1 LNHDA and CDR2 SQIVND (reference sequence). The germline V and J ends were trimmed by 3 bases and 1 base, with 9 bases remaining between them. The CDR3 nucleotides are TGTGCCAGTAGTATGGGTGGAACCCAAGAGACCCAGTACTTC. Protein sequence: CASSMGGTQETQYF.

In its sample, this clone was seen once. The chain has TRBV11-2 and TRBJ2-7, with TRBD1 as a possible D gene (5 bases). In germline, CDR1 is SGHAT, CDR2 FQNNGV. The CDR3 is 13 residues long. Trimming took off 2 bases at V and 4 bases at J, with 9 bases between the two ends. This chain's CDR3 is CASSLQGLYEQYF. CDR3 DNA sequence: TGTGCCAGCAGCTTACAGGGTCTGTACGAGCAGTACTTC.

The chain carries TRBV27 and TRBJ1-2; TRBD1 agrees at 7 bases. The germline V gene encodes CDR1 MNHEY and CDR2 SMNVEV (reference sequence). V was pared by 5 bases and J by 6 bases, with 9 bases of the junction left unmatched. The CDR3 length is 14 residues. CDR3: CASSPWTGQDGYTF. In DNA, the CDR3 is TGTGCCAGCAGTCCATGGACAGGACAGGATGGCTACACCTTC.

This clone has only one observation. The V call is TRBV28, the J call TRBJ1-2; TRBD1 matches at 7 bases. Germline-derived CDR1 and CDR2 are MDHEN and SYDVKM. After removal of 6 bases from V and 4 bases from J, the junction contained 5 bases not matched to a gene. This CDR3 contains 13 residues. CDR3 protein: CASSPTGAYGYTF. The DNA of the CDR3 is TGTGCCAGCAGCCCCACAGGGGCCTATGGCTACACCTTC.

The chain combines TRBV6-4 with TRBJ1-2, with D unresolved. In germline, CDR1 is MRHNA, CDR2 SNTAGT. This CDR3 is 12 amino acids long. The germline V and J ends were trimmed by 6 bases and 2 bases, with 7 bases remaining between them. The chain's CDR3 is CASRDDNYGYTF. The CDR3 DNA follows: TGTGCCAGCAGGGACGACAACTATGGCTACACCTTC.

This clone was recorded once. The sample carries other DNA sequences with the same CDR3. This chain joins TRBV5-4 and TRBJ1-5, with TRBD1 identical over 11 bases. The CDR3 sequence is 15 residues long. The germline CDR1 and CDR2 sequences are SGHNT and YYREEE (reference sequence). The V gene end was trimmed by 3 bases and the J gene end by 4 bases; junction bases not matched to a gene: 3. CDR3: CASSSGTGGNQPQHF. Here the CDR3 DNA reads TGTGCCAGCAGCTCAGGGACAGGGGGAAATCAGCCCCAGCATTTT.

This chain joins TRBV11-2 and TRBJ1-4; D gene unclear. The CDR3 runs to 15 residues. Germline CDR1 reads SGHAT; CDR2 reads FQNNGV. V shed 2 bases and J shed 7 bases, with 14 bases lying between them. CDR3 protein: CASSLRAGVFEKLFF. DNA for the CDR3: TGTGCCAGCAGCTTAAGGGCAGGTGTCTTTGAAAAACTGTTTTTT.

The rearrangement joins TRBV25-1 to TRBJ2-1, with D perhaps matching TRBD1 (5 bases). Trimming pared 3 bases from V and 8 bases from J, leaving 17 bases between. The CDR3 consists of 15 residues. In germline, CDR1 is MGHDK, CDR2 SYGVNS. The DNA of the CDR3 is TGTGCCAGCAGTGACGGACGGGTTCTACAGGATGAGCAGTTCTTC. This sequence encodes CASSDGRVLQDEQFF.

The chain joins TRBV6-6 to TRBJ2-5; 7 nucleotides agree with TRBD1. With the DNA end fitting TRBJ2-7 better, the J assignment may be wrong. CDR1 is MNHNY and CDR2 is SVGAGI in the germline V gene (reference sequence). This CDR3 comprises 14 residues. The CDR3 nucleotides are TGTGCCAGCAGTCCGAACCGACAGGGAAACGAGCAGTACTTC. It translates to CASSPNRQGNEQYF.

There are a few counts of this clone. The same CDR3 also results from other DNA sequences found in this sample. CDR3 loop: CASSLDRATGELFF. The CDR3 bases are TGTGCCAGCAGCTTAGATCGGGCCACCGGGGAGCTGTTTTTT. V gene TRBV11-2 combines with J gene TRBJ2-2; D is undetermined. Germline V CDR1 and CDR2: SGHAT, FQNNGV. The CDR3 sequence is 14 residues long. Trimming pared 0 bases from V and 4 bases from J, leaving 6 bases between.

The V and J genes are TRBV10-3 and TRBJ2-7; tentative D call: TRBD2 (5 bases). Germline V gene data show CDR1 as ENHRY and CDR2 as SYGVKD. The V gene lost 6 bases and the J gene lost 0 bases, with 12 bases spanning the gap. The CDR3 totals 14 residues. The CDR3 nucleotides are TGTGCCATCAGCCCCGGACTGGACTCCTACGAGCAGTACTTC. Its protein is CAISPGLDSYEQYF.

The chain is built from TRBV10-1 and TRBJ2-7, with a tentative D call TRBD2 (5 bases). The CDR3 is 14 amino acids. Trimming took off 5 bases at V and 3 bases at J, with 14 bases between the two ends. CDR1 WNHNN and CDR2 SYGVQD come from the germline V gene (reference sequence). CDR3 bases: TGCGCCAGCAGTACCGCGGGTCAGGTCTACGAGCAGTACTTC. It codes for CASSTAGQVYEQYF.

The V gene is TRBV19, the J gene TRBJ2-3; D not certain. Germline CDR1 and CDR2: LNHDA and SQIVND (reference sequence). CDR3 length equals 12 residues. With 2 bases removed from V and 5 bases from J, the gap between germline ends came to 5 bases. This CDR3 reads CASSIIGDTQYF. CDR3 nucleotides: TGTGCCAGTAGTATAATCGGAGATACGCAGTATTTT.

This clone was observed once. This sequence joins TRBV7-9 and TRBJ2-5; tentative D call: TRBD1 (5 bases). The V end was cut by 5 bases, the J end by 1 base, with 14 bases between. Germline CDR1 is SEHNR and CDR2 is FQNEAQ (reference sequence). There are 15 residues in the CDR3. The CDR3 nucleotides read TGTGCCAGCAGCCTTGATGCAGGGCCCCAAGAGACCCAGTACTTC. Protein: CASSLDAGPQETQYF.

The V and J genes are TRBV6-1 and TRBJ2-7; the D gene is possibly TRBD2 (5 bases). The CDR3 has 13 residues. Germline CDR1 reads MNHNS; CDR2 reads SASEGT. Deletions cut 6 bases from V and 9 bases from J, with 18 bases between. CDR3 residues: CASRAGSPERQYF. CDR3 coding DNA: TGTGCCAGCAGGGCGGGTTCTCCTGAGAGGCAGTACTTC.

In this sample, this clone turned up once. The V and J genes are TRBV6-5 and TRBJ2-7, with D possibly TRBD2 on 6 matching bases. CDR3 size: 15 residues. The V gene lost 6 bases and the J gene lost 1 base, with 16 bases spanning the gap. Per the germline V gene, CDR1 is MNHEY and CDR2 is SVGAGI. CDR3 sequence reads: CASRVGGAASYEQYF. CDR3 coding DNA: TGTGCCAGCAGGGTCGGGGGAGCGGCATCCTACGAGCAGTACTTC.

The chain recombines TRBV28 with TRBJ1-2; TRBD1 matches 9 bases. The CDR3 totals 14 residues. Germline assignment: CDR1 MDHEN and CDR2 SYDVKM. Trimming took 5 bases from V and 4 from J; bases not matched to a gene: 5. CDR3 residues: CASSVPGQGYGYTF. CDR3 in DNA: TGTGCCAGCAGTGTTCCGGGACAGGGCTATGGCTACACCTTC.

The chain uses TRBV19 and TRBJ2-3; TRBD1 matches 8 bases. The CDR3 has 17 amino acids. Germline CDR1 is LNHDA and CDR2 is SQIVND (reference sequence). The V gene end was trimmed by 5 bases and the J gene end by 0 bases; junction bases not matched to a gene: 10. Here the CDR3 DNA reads TGTGCCAGTAGTGCAAACAGGGGGGACTCTAGCACAGATACGCAGTATTTT. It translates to CASSANRGDSSTDTQYF.

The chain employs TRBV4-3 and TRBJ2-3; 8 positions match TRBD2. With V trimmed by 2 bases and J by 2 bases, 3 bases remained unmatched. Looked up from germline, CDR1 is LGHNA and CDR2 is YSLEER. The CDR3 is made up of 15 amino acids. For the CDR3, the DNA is TGCGCCAGCAGCCAAACTAGCGGAATCACAGATACGCAGTATTTT. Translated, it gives CASSQTSGITDTQYF.

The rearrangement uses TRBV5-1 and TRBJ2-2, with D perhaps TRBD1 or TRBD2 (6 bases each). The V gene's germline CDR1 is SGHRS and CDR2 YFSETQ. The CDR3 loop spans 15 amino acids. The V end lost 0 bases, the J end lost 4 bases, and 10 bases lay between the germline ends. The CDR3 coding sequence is TGCGCCAGCAGCTTGGAGTGGGGGGCCACCGGGGAGCTGTTTTTT. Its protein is CASSLEWGATGELFF. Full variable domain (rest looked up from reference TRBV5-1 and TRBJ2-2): KAGVTQTPRYLIKTRGQQVTLSCSPISGHRSVSWYQQTPGQGLQFLFEYFSETQRNKGNFPGRFSGRQFSNSRSEMNVSTLELGDSALYLCASSLEWGATGELFFGEGSRLTVL.

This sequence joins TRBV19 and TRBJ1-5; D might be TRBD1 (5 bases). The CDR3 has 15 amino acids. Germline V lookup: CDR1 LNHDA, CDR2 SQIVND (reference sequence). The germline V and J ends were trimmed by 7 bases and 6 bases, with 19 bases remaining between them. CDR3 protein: CASIRGGDIGQPQHF. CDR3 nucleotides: TGTGCCAGTATCCGGGGGGGTGATATTGGTCAGCCCCAGCATTTT. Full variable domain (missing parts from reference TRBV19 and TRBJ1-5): DGGITQSPKYLFRKEGQNVTLSCEQNLNHDAMYWYRQDPGQGLRLIYYSQIVNDFQKGDIAEGYSVSREKKESFPLTVTSAQKNPTAFYLCASIRGGDIGQPQHFGDGTRLSIL.

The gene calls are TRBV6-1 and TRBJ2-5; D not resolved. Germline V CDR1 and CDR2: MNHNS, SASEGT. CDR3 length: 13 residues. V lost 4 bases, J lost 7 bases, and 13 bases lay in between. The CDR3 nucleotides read TGTGCCAGCAGTGGACACCTGGGTGCGACCCAGTACTTC. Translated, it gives CASSGHLGATQYF.

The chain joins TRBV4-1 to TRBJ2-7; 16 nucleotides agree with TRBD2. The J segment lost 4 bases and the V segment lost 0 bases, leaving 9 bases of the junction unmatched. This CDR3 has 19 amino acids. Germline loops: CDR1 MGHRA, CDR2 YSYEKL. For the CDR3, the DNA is TGCGCCAGCAGCCAAGAGGGCGGGACTAGCGGGAGGGCCTTGTACGAGCAGTACTTC. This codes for CASSQEGGTSGRALYEQYF.

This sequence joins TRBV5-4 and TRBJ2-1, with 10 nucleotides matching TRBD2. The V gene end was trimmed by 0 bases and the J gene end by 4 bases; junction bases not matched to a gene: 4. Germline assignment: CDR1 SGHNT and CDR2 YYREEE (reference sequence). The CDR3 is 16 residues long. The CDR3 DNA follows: TGTGCCAGCAGCTTGGAACCAGCGGGGGGGTACAATGAGCAGTTCTTC. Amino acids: CASSLEPAGGYNEQFF.

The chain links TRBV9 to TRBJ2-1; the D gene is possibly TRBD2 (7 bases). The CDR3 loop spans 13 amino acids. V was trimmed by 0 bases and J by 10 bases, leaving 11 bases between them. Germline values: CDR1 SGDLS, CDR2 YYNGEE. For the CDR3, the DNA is TGTGCCAGCAGCGTAGATTCGGGGGGCGAGCAGTTCTTC. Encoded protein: CASSVDSGGEQFF.

CDR3 sequence: CASSYRQGATEAFF. In nucleotides, the CDR3 is TGTGCCAGCAGTTACAGGCAGGGGGCGACTGAAGCTTTCTTT. V gene TRBV6-5 combines with J gene TRBJ1-1; 8 positions agree with TRBD1. The V gene end was trimmed by 2 bases and the J gene end by 5 bases; junction bases not matched to a gene: 4. The CDR3 runs 14 residues. In germline, CDR1 is MNHEY, CDR2 SVGAGI.

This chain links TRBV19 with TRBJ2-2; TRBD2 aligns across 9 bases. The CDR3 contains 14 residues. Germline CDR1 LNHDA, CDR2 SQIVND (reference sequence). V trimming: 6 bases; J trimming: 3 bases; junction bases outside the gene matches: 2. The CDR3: CASSTSGYTGELFF. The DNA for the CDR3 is TGTGCCAGTAGCACTAGCGGGTACACCGGGGAGCTGTTTTTT.

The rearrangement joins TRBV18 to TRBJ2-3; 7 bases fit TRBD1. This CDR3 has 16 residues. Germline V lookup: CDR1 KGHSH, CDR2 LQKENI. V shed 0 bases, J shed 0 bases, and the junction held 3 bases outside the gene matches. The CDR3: CASSPPGGFSTDTQYF. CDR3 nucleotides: TGTGCCAGCTCACCACCAGGGGGCTTCAGCACAGATACGCAGTATTTT. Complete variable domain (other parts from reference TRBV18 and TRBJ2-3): NAGVMQNPRHLVRRRGQEARLRCSPMKGHSHVYWYRQLPEEGLKFMVYLQKENIIDESGMPKERFSAEFPKEGPSILRIQQVVRGDSAAYFCASSPPGGFSTDTQYFGPGTRLTVL.